This T cell receptor (beta chain) was identified in a study of response to subunit inactivated influenza vaccine. There are 13 residues in the CDR3. V was pared by 1 base and J by 3 bases, with 6 bases between. Germline V CDR1 and CDR2: LGHNA, YSLEER. Study-level results: Few additional T cells are recruited per seasonal influenza vaccination, authors suggested.

TCRdb redid the calling of the RT-PCR reads with MiXCR, one entry per CDR3 protein. The sample lists 600,000 to 850,000 distinct CDR3 sequences, 11% to 15% occurring once. This clonotype was seen only a few times. Its antigen is currently unknown. This chain uses TRBV4-3 with TRBJ1-2; no definite D call. This TCR derives from a man over 45 who received an inactivated influenza vaccine. Sequencing used PBMCs from blood, obtained less than 15 days before vaccination. The chain's CDR3 is CASSQASYYGYTF. In nucleotides, the CDR3 is TGCGCCAGCAGCCAAGCCAGTTACTATGGCTACACCTTC.